This T cell receptor beta chain was retrieved from a study of blood T cell repertoires in COVID-19. The V end was cut by 5 bases, the J end by 0 bases, with 8 bases between. This CDR3 is built from 15 residues. Germline loops: CDR1 LNHDA, CDR2 SQIVND (reference sequence). TCRdb's table, derived via immunoSEQ multiplex PCR, lists solely in-frame clones and lacks some. Among some 380,000 clones, around 87% were seen once, and the ten largest hold under 1.5%. This receptor was obtained from a man aged 30 to 39 who had recovered from COVID-19. The gene calls are TRBV19 and TRBJ1-6; D is unresolved. Specimen: PBMCs or T cells enriched from blood (not recorded which). The CDR3 DNA is TGTGCCAGTAGTGAGGGATTCTCCTATAATTCACCCCTCCACTTT. Translation: CASSEGFSYNSPLHF.